This T cell receptor (beta chain) was retrieved from a study of regulatory T cells in long-lasting Graves disease. General study findings and limits: More public clonotypes were shared by persistent patients (2,741) than by new patients (roughly 910).

The table lists this clonotype with many counts. Its antigen remains unidentified. Arm-PCR of CDR3 regions and iRepertoire HTBI primers were used to build TCR beta libraries. TCRdb ran MiXCR on the multiplex PCR reads and lists one entry per CDR3 protein. The table lists 350,000 to 500,000 distinct CDR3 sequences, 16% of them singletons. Time point specified: newly diagnosed GD, antithyroid drugs for less than 3 months. RNA isolated from PBMCs was used to make the TCR library. The collection involved drawing around 10 milliliters of peripheral blood into EDTA tubes. CDR3 length equals 13 residues. Germline lookup yields CDR1 MNHEY and CDR2 SMNVEV (reference sequence). V lost 3 bases to trimming and J lost 5 bases, with 10 bases between them. These sequences were also reported in another study, on T cells in Graves' hyperthyroidism and ophthalmopathy. That source adds: Every diagnosis used clinical symptoms, serum thyroxine and TRAb, thyroid ultrasound and orbital computed tomography.

Sequenced material: peripheral blood mononuclear cells (PBMCs), taken at new diagnosis, from a patient treated with antithyroid drugs. This TCR was sampled from a woman under 30 with Graves disease. The J gene is TRBJ2-5, the V gene TRBV27, with D hard to call. The CDR3 protein is CASSLLGSETQYF. The CDR3 DNA reads as TGTGCCAGCAGTTTGCTTGGGTCGGAGACCCAGTACTTC.